This TCR beta chain was retrieved from a study of blood T cell repertoires in COVID-19. Study at large: In each case, the material was cDNA or gDNA derived from T cells, B-cell-depleted T cells, or PBMCs.

Generated by immunoSEQ multiplex PCR, the TCRdb table keeps only in-frame clones and is missing some. The sample contains a few hundred thousand clones, 80% to 90% of which appear only once. Germline CDR1 SGHRS, CDR2 YFSETQ. The J segment lost 1 base and the V segment lost 0 bases, leaving 6 bases of the junction unmatched. This CDR3 has 17 residues. The source is a man in his forties or fifties in a cohort exposed to, infected with or recovered from COVID-19 (not recorded which). The chain recombines TRBV5-1 with TRBJ2-2, with 7 bases that match TRBD2. Specimen: PBMCs or T cells enriched from blood (not recorded which). The CDR3 DNA sequence: TGCGCCAGCAGCTTGGCCGTCCGCGGGGGGAACACCGGGGAGCTGTTTTTT. Its translation is CASSLAVRGGNTGELFF.